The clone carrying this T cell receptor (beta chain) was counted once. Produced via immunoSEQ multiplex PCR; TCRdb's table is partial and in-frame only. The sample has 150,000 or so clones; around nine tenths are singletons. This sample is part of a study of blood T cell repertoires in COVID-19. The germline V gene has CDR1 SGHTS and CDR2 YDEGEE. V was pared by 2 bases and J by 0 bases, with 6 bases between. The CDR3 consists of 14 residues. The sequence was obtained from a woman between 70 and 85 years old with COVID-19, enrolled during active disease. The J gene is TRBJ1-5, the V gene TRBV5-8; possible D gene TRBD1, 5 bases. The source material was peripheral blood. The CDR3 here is CASSFGGSNQPQHF. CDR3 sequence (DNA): TGTGCCAGCAGCTTCGGGGGTAGCAATCAGCCCCAGCATTTT.